The 22 T cell receptor beta chains below all came from one sample that was sequenced in a study of cytomegalovirus exposure and HLA in healthy donors. The PCR was carried out with 60 Vbeta primers and 13 Jbeta primers. Profiling relied on immunoSEQ multiplex PCR, and the TCRdb table lists in-frame clones only, not all of them. The sample lists 140,000 to 150,000 clones, around 9.7% occurring once. The sequenced sample consisted of PBMCs. Every receptor here comes from a man aged 50-59 years in good health and CMV-seronegative.

This clone was seen a few times. An end of the junction does not agree with germline; a read error may underlie this. The V and J genes are TRBV4-1 and TRBJ1-1; 7 bases line up with TRBD1. The CDR3 spans 15 residues. Germline assignment: CDR1 MGHRA and CDR2 YSYEKL. The CDR3 protein is CASSQELGDSTEAFF. In DNA, the CDR3 is TGTGCCAGCAGCCAAGAACTAGGGGACAGCACTGAAGCTTTCTTT.

The table lists this clone with a few counts. V and J are TRBV10-2 and TRBJ1-5, with TRBD1 matching over 9 bases. The CDR3 totals 13 residues. Per the germline V gene, CDR1 is WSHSY and CDR2 is SAAADI. After removal of 7 bases from V and 6 bases from J, the junction contained 4 bases not matched to a gene. CDR3 amino acids: CASTLQGAQPQHF. CDR3 bases: TGCGCCAGCACCCTACAGGGGGCTCAGCCCCAGCATTTT.

This clone was recorded a few times. V gene TRBV9 combines with J gene TRBJ2-7, with 7 bases fitting TRBD2. Germline values: CDR1 SGDLS, CDR2 YYNGEE. V lost 4 bases to trimming and J lost 3 bases; unmatched junction nucleotides: 4. CDR3 length: 13 amino acids. CDR3 nucleotide sequence: TGTGCCAGCAGCCCACGGGGGGACTACGAGCAGTACTTC. As protein: CASSPRGDYEQYF.

The rearrangement uses TRBV29-1 and TRBJ1-2; perhaps TRBD1 as D (6 bases). Germline assignment: CDR1 SQVTM and CDR2 ANQGSEA. V dropped 2 bases and J dropped 8 bases, with 18 bases sitting between them. The CDR3 is 14 amino acids. The CDR3 sequence: CSVERAERGGGYTF. CDR3 bases: TGCAGCGTTGAAAGGGCGGAGAGGGGGGGAGGCTACACCTTC. Using reference TRBV29-1 and TRBJ1-2 for the parts outside the CDR3, the full variable domain is SAVISQKPSRDICQRGTSLTIQCQVDSQVTMMFWYRQQPGQSLTLIATANQGSEATYESGFVIDKFPISRPNLTFSTLTVSNMSPEDSSIYLCSVERAERGGGYTFGSGTRLTVV.

Only a few counts were recorded for this clone. The chain recombines TRBV7-3 with TRBJ1-1; 9 bases map to TRBD1. Trimming took 5 bases from V and 8 from J; bases not matched to a gene: 6. There are 13 residues in the CDR3. Germline V gene lookup returns CDR1 SGHTA and CDR2 FQGTGA. As DNA, the CDR3 is TGTGCCAGCAGCCAGGACAGGGGTGGGGAAGCTTTCTTT. It specifies CASSQDRGGEAFF. Filled out from reference TRBV7-3 and TRBJ1-1, the complete variable domain reads GAGVSQTPSNKVTEKGKYVELRCDPISGHTALYWYRQSLGQGPEFLIYFQGTGAADDSGLPNDRFFAVRPEGSVSTLKIQRTERGDSAVYLCASSQDRGGEAFFGQGTRLTVV.

This clone was seen only a few times. This chain links TRBV30 with TRBJ1-2; D may be TRBD1 (6 bases). The CDR3 is 13 amino acids. The V end was cut by 1 base, the J end by 1 base, with 7 bases between. In germline, CDR1 is GTSNPN, CDR2 SVGIG (reference sequence). CDR3 protein: CAWSADSNYGYTF. The CDR3 DNA reads TGTGCCTGGAGTGCGGACAGTAACTATGGCTACACCTTC.

This clone has a handful of counts. This chain links TRBV30 with TRBJ1-5; D gene uncertain. The germline CDR1 and CDR2 sequences are GTSNPN and SVGIG (reference sequence). Trimming pared 1 base from V and 0 bases from J, leaving 7 bases between. The CDR3 totals 14 residues. The CDR3 DNA is TGTGCCTGGAGTGGGAGAATTAGCAATCAGCCCCAGCATTTT. Translating gives CAWSGRISNQPQHF.

The V call is TRBV14, the J call TRBJ1-2; 7 nucleotides agree with TRBD1. The CDR3 spans 16 residues. Germline assignment: CDR1 SGHDN and CDR2 FVKESK. The junction had 9 bases not matched to a gene; V was cut back by 1 base and J by 4 bases. The CDR3 sequence: CASSQGLRGQSYGYTF. The CDR3 bases are TGTGCCAGCAGCCAAGGCCTTAGGGGGCAGAGCTATGGCTACACCTTC. Combining the CDR3 with reference TRBV14 and TRBJ1-2 gives the whole variable domain EAGVTQFPSHSVIEKGQTVTLRCDPISGHDNLYWYRRVMGKEIKFLLHFVKESKQDESGMPNNRFLAERTGGTYSTLKVQPAELEDSGVYFCASSQGLRGQSYGYTFGSGTRLTVV.

This rearrangement joins TRBV6-6 to TRBJ2-7; the match to TRBD1 covers 10 bases. This CDR3 contains 16 residues. Germline CDR1 MNHNY, CDR2 SVGAGI (reference sequence). The V and J ends lost 0 bases and 1 base, in that order; junction bases with no gene match: 3. CDR3 residues: CASSYSDRGGSYEQYF. CDR3 DNA sequence: TGTGCCAGCAGTTACTCGGACAGGGGGGGATCCTACGAGCAGTACTTC.

This clone was detected only a few times. The rearrangement uses TRBV7-6 and TRBJ2-5, with no clear D. The CDR3 totals 13 residues. V was shortened by 1 base and J by 2 bases, with 5 bases between the two germline ends. Germline assignment: CDR1 SGHVS and CDR2 FNYEAQ. The CDR3 region has the DNA TGTGCCAGCAGCTTAGACAGACAAGAGACCCAGTACTTC. This gives the protein CASSLDRQETQYF.

The chain recombines TRBV6-6 with TRBJ2-7, with TRBD2 identical over 7 bases. Germline CDR1 is MNHNY and CDR2 is SVGAGI (reference sequence). The CDR3 is 13 residues long. V lost 8 bases and J lost 0; bases outside the gene matches: 4. The CDR3 here is CASSSGGSYEQYF. CDR3 bases: TGTGCCAGCTCGTCGGGGGGCTCCTACGAGCAGTACTTC.

The rearrangement joins TRBV27 to TRBJ2-7; tentatively, D is TRBD2 (5 bases). V lost 6 bases to trimming and J lost 0 bases, with 12 bases between them. In germline, CDR1 is MNHEY, CDR2 SMNVEV (reference sequence). The CDR3 has 14 amino acids. The CDR3 region is CASSRTVSSYEQYF. The CDR3 DNA sequence: TGTGCCAGCAGCAGGACTGTCAGCTCCTACGAGCAGTACTTC.

This clone has only a few counts. The chain employs TRBV6-1 and TRBJ2-1, with 9 bases identical to TRBD1. V trimming: 7 bases; J trimming: 9 bases; junction bases outside the gene matches: 7. This CDR3 region has 13 residues. Germline loops: CDR1 MNHNS, CDR2 SASEGT. CDR3 protein: CASIQGAIGEQFF. The CDR3 DNA reads as TGTGCCAGCATACAGGGGGCGATCGGTGAGCAGTTCTTC.

This clone came up a few times. The V call is TRBV11-2, the J call TRBJ1-2; no definite D call. Per the germline V gene, CDR1 is SGHAT and CDR2 is FQNNGV. The CDR3 sequence is 12 residues long. Between the trimmed V and J ends, which lost 0 bases and 6 bases, there was a span of 5 bases. The chain's CDR3 is CASSLDSHGYTF. In DNA form, the CDR3 reads TGTGCCAGCAGCTTAGATTCTCATGGCTACACCTTC. Looking up the rest from reference TRBV11-2 and TRBJ1-2 gives the full variable domain: EAGVAQSPRYKIIEKRQSVAFWCNPISGHATLYWYQQILGQGPKLLIQFQNNGVVDDSQLPKDRFSAERLKGVDSTLKIQPAKLEDSAVYLCASSLDSHGYTFGSGTRLTVV.

This clone was observed a few times. V and J are TRBV11-3 and TRBJ2-2, with a weak D call TRBD2 (5 bases). This CDR3 comprises 13 residues. V gave up 6 bases and J gave up 3 bases, with 8 bases separating them. Germline assignment: CDR1 SGHNT and CDR2 YENEEA. CDR3 in amino acids: CASRLGYTGELFF. DNA of the CDR3: TGTGCCAGCAGACTAGGATACACCGGGGAGCTGTTTTTT.

This clone was found a few times. The rearrangement links TRBV6-5 to TRBJ1-4; D is possibly TRBD1 (6 bases). Germline assignment: CDR1 MNHEY and CDR2 SVGAGI. This CDR3 region has 12 residues. The CDR3 bases are TGTGCAGCGGGGGCCACTAATGAAAAACTGTTTTTT. Translating it yields CAAGATNEKLFF.

CDR3: CASSFSGLLDWETSYNEQFF. The CDR3, as DNA: TGTGCCAGCAGCTTTTCCGGCCTCCTGGACTGGGAAACTTCCTACAATGAGCAGTTCTTC. The J gene is TRBJ2-1, the V gene TRBV5-4; a possible D gene is TRBD2 (5 bases). V gave up 2 bases and J gave up 1 base, with 25 bases separating them. The CDR3 runs 20 residues. The V gene's germline CDR1 is SGHNT and CDR2 YYREEE (reference sequence).

V and J are TRBV20-1 and TRBJ2-7; tentative D call: TRBD2 (5 bases). Germline-derived CDR1 and CDR2 are DFQATT and SNEGSKA (reference sequence). This CDR3 is built from 11 residues. Trimming left V 1 base short and J 9 bases short, with 10 bases between. CDR3 loop: CSARGGVGQYF. The CDR3 region has the DNA TGCAGTGCTAGAGGGGGAGTCGGGCAGTACTTC.

This clone was observed a handful of times. V and J are TRBV2 and TRBJ2-2, with a tentative D call TRBD1 (5 bases). The CDR3 is 16 amino acids. CDR1 is SNHLY, CDR2 FYNNEI, per germline. V dropped 5 bases and J dropped 4 bases, with 17 bases sitting between them. For the CDR3, the DNA is TGTGCCAGCAGTTTCTCAGGGCATGGTATCACCGGGGAGCTGTTTTTT. Its translation: CASSFSGHGITGELFF.

The sample holds a few counts of this clone. V is TRBV6-4 and J is TRBJ2-1; the D gene is possibly TRBD2 (5 bases). CDR1 and CDR2 (germline): MRHNA, SNTAGT. This CDR3 is built from 14 residues. Trimming stripped 6 bases from V and 0 bases from J, with 9 bases between. The CDR3 spells CASSNGDSYNEQFF. CDR3 nucleotide sequence: TGTGCCAGCAGCAACGGGGACTCCTACAATGAGCAGTTCTTC.

This clone showed up just a few times. V and J are TRBV6-1 and TRBJ2-2; 10 nucleotides agree with TRBD2. The germline CDR1 and CDR2 sequences are MNHNS and SASEGT. Trimming cost V 0 bases and J 5 bases; bases outside gene matches: 6. The CDR3 has 17 residues. The CDR3 loop is CASSEARLAGGTGELFF. In DNA form, the CDR3 reads TGTGCCAGCAGTGAAGCGAGATTAGCGGGAGGAACCGGGGAGCTGTTTTTT.

This clone has only a few counts. The V gene is TRBV28, the J gene TRBJ2-3; the match to TRBD2 covers 10 bases. The germline V gene has CDR1 MDHEN and CDR2 SYDVKM. The trim removed 5 bases at V and 3 bases at J, leaving 14 bases unmatched. The CDR3 totals 18 residues. As DNA, the CDR3 is TGTGCCAGCAGTCCCCCCCTAACTAGCGGGATCGAGACAGATACGCAGTATTTT. Protein: CASSPPLTSGIETDTQYF.